The rows below give T cell receptor beta chains drawn from one sample of a study of breast tumors, draining lymph nodes, adjacent tissues. Each CDR3 protein gets one entry after TCRdb re-called the multiplex PCR reads with MiXCR. The repertoire holds approximately 9,000 distinct CDR3 sequences, with about two fifths as singletons. The sequenced sample was tumor-adjacent breast tissue. The receptors shown here come from a female donor with breast cancer. Some clones in this sample may be carry-over from other donors' samples. CDR3s include the opening cysteine and the closing phenylalanine or tryptophan. A D gene is named only where the DNA matches it firmly. Only part of the rows carry a size: once, few, many, or a class if the clone is expanded.

j_gene | v_gene | d_gene | len | abundance | CDR3nt | CDR3aa
TRBJ1-4 | TRBV11-1 | NA | 11 | medium-sized | TGTGCCAGCAGCCAAGGGGAAAAACTGTTTTTT | CASSQGEKLFF
TRBJ2-1 | TRBV7-9 | NA | 13 | medium-sized | TGTGCCAGCAGCTTACTGCGCTACAATGAGCAGTTCTTC | CASSLLRYNEQFF
TRBJ2-1 | TRBV29-1 | NA | 14 | medium-sized | TGCAGCGTCCGATCGGGGGGCGCCTACAATGAGCAGTTCTTC | CSVRSGGAYNEQFF
TRBJ2-1 | TRBV7-2 | NA | 14 | medium-sized | TGTGCCAGCAGCCCCCGAGCGTCCTACAATGAGCAGTTCTTC | CASSPRASYNEQFF
TRBJ1-5 | TRBV5-5 | NA | 15 | few | TGTGCCAGCAGCACCGGGGGGCTCTTGAATCAGCCCCAGCATTTT | CASSTGGLLNQPQHF
TRBJ2-1 | TRBV7-3 | TRBD1 | 15 | NA | TGTGCCAGCAGCCCGGATGCCAGGGGGTACAGAGAGCAGTTCTTC | CASSPDARGYREQFF
TRBJ2-7 | TRBV2 | NA | 15 | many | TGTGCCAGCAGTGAATTTCGGGGGAGCTCCTACGAGCAGTACTTC | CASSEFRGSSYEQYF
TRBJ2-1 | TRBV20-1 | TRBD2 | 18 | medium-sized | TGCAGTGCCCCTGGGATAGCGGGAGGGCCCCGGACTTACAATGAGCAGTTCTTC | CSAPGIAGGPRTYNEQFF
TRBJ2-7 | TRBV5-1 | NA | 14 | many | TGCGCCAGCAGCTTGAGGGAGGCTGGGGACGAGCAGTACTTC | CASSLREAGDEQYF
TRBJ2-6 | TRBV20-1 | TRBD1 | 17 | many | TGCAGTGCTAGTCCGGGACAGGCCTCCTCTGGGGCCAACGTCCTGACTTTC | CSASPGQASSGANVLTF
TRBJ2-1 | TRBV13 | NA | 14 | many | TGTGCCAGCAGCCACGGACGGGCCTACAATGAGCAGTTCTTC | CASSHGRAYNEQFF
TRBJ2-1 | TRBV5-1 | NA | 13 | medium-sized | TGCGCCAGCAGCTTGCTCCCCGGCGGTGAGCAGTTCTTC | CASSLLPGGEQFF
TRBJ2-1 | TRBV20-1 | TRBD2 | 19 | NA | TGCAGTGCTAGAGATATGACTAGCGGGTTTAGACTCTCCTACAATGAGCAGTTCTTC | CSARDMTSGFRLSYNEQFF
TRBJ2-3 | TRBV5-6 | NA | 14 | many | TGTGCCAGCAGCTTTATGTGGGGCACAGATACGCAGTATTTT | CASSFMWGTDTQYF
TRBJ2-7 | TRBV9 | NA | 13 | NA | TGTGCCAGCAGCGAAGGACCGATCTTCCCGCAGTACTTC | CASSEGPIFPQYF
TRBJ1-2 | TRBV28 | NA | 15 | many | TGTGCCAGCAGTTTATGGGGGGCGGCAAACTATGGCTACACCTTC | CASSLWGAANYGYTF
TRBJ2-1 | TRBV9 | NA | 13 | medium-sized | TGTGCCAGCAGCGTAGGGGAGTACAATGAGCAGTTCTTC | CASSVGEYNEQFF
TRBJ1-1 | TRBV20-1 | NA | 14 | many | TGCAGTGCTAGAGATCACCACAGCGACACTGAAGCTTTCTTT | CSARDHHSDTEAFF
TRBJ1-2 | TRBV20-1 | NA | 14 | NA | TGCAGTGCCTTAGGGGGGGCCTCTAACTATGGCTACACCTTC | CSALGGASNYGYTF
TRBJ2-3 | TRBV2 | NA | 15 | medium-sized | TGTGCCAGCAGTGAAAACGGGAGTGGTACAGATACGCAGTATTTT | CASSENGSGTDTQYF
TRBJ1-6 | TRBV12-3/TRBV12-4 | TRBD1 | 14 | NA | TGTGCCAGCAAAACCGGGACAGCCAATTCACCCCTCCACTTT | CASKTGTANSPLHF
TRBJ1-6 | TRBV4-1 | TRBD1 | 15 | medium-sized | TGCGCCAGCAGCCAAGGGACAGGGGGTAATTCACCCCTCCACTTT | CASSQGTGGNSPLHF
TRBJ2-6 | TRBV2 | NA | 14 | medium-sized | TGTGCCACCCAACGGAGCTCTGGGGCCAACGTCCTGACTTTC | CATQRSSGANVLTF
TRBJ1-2 | TRBV15 | NA | 17 | medium-sized | TGTGCCACCAGCACGGGAGCTTTGTACAGCCAACCCTATGGCTACACCTTC | CATSTGALYSQPYGYTF
TRBJ2-5 | TRBV6-1 | TRBD2 | 13 | NA | TGTGCCAGCGTACGCGGCGGGAGTGAGACCCAGTACTTC | CASVRGGSETQYF
TRBJ2-7 | TRBV5-8 | TRBD2 | 16 | medium-sized | TGTGCCAGCAGTCGACAAAGACTAGCGGGGGCCGACGAGCAGTACTTC | CASSRQRLAGADEQYF
TRBJ2-5 | TRBV9 | TRBD1 | 16 | NA | TGTGCCAGCAGCGTAGAGGGACAGGGGATCCAAGAGACCCAGTACTTC | CASSVEGQGIQETQYF
TRBJ2-7 | TRBV10-2 | TRBD1 | 13 | medium-sized | TGCGCCAGCAATAGGGACAGCTACTACGAGCAGTACTTC | CASNRDSYYEQYF
TRBJ2-7 | TRBV2 | NA | 13 | NA | TGTGCCAGCAGAGGGACCGGCGCCTACGAGCAGTACTTC | CASRGTGAYEQYF